This note documents a single T cell receptor (beta chain) sequence. This sample stems from a study of blood T cell repertoires in COVID-19. Study-wide background: Sites in the United States, Italy and Spain provided acute and convalescent COVID-19 samples. T cells, B-cell-depleted T cells, or PBMCs provided the cDNA or gDNA that served as material.

In the authors' methods: Cell counts per sample came from amplifying reference gene primers. Clones were sequenced by immunoSEQ multiplex PCR, and TCRdb holds only the in-frame ones, with some missing. From that table come the V and J calls and clone size; the DNA was used to work out D and trimming. The repertoire has 75,000 to 90,000 clones, around 80% of them found once; the top ten carry approximately 12%. The sequence was obtained from a woman aged 40 to 49 with active or convalescent COVID-19. The sample was peripheral blood.

This chain's CDR3 is CASSYSTSSGSQPQHF. The CDR3 DNA follows: TGTGCCAGCAGTTACTCGACTAGTTCCGGTAGTCAGCCCCAGCATTTT. The rearrangement uses TRBV6-2 or TRBV6-3 and TRBJ1-5, with D hard to call. CDR1 and CDR2 (germline): MNHEY, SVGEGT. The CDR3 contains 16 residues. The ends were cut back, 0 bases at V and 6 bases at J, with 15 bases in the middle.